One sample yielded the 5 T cell receptor beta chains listed below, sequenced in a study of beta chain features in type 1 diabetes. Study-level results: Within each of all four CD4+ subsets, Type 1 diabetes patients had TCRB CDR3s that were moderately but significantly shorter.

Sequenced material consisted of expressed TCRB transcripts (all of the isolated RNA was reverse transcribed). Method: immunoSEQ multiplex PCR; TCRdb's copy keeps in-frame clones and lacks some. The sample lists 150,000 or so clones, around 8% occurring once. The antigens these receptors bind are not known. Sequencing was performed on central memory CD4+ T cells from blood. Receptors were obtained from a woman aged 18-29 years with type 1 diabetes.

The J gene is TRBJ1-2, the V gene TRBV5-1; the match to TRBD1 covers 11 bases. Germline CDR1 reads SGHRS; CDR2 reads YFSETQ. This CDR3 comprises 17 residues. V trimming: 3 bases; J trimming: 4 bases; junction bases outside the gene matches: 11. The CDR3 region is CASSSWGQGVVGYGYTF. The DNA of the CDR3 is TGCGCCAGCAGCTCATGGGGACAGGGGGTAGTCGGCTATGGCTACACCTTC.

In this sample, this clone turned up a few times. This sequence joins TRBV10-3 and TRBJ1-5; 7 nucleotides match TRBD1. With V trimmed by 8 bases and J by 5 bases, 6 bases remained unmatched. From germline, CDR1 is ENHRY and CDR2 SYGVKD. This CDR3 region has 13 residues. As DNA, the CDR3 is TGTGCCATCGCCACTCAGGGGGATCAGCCCCAGCATTTT. Encoded protein: CAIATQGDQPQHF.

This clone has a handful of counts. The chain uses TRBV7-2 and TRBJ2-7, with TRBD2 identical over 8 bases. V shed 1 base and J 2 bases; nucleotides not matched to a gene: 4. Germline V gives CDR1 SGHTA, CDR2 FQGNSA. The CDR3 runs to 15 residues. This CDR3 is CASSLVAAGAYEQYF. The CDR3 DNA reads TGTGCCAGCAGCTTAGTGGCAGCGGGAGCCTACGAGCAGTACTTC.

The rearrangement links TRBV16 to TRBJ1-2; a possible D gene is TRBD1 (5 bases). CDR3 length equals 13 residues. Trimming pared 7 bases from V and 3 bases from J, leaving 12 bases between. CDR1 KGHSY and CDR2 FQNENV come from the germline V gene. The CDR3 sequence: CASNRDSHYGYTF. The CDR3 DNA reads as TGTGCCAGCAACCGGGACTCCCACTATGGCTACACCTTC.

In regard to this clone: Other DNA sequences in the same sample also yield this CDR3. The V call is TRBV30, the J call TRBJ1-2, with D possibly matching TRBD1 (5 bases). The CDR3 runs to 12 residues. Germline V gives CDR1 GTSNPN, CDR2 SVGIG (reference sequence). V was clipped by 0 bases and J by 5 bases, with 7 bases between them. CDR3 nucleotides: TGTGCCTGGAGTGTGGGGGGGTATGGCTACACCTTC. It is translated as CAWSVGGYGYTF.